Listed here are 21 T cell receptor beta chains from one sample, sequenced in a study of a mutant IDH1 vaccine in newly diagnosed glioma. As to time point: week 35, safety follow-up. Vaccine doses each comprised 300 ug of mutant IDH1 20-mer peptide, with topical imiquimod. The data were produced by immunoSEQ multiplex PCR, yet TCRdb's version contains in-frame clones alone and is incomplete. The sample lists about 55,000 clones, less than 90% seen once, with over 4% in the top ten. Antigen specificity for these receptors is unknown. The sequencing here drew on PBMCs, taken from a glioma patient whose treatment included an IDH1 peptide vaccine. The source is a woman under 30 with glioma.

This clone is a singleton in its sample. The rearrangement links TRBV5-1 to TRBJ2-1; D is possibly TRBD2 (5 bases). CDR3 size: 18 residues. CDR1 is SGHRS and CDR2 is YFSETQ in the germline V gene. V lost 0 bases, J lost 8 bases, and 24 bases lay in between. In DNA form, the CDR3 reads TGCGCCAGCAGCTTGGGGTCTTTCGGAGGACCGTCGAAGGATGAGCAGTTCTTC. Encoded protein: CASSLGSFGGPSKDEQFF.

This rearrangement joins TRBV19 to TRBJ1-1; no clear D. Looked up from germline, CDR1 is LNHDA and CDR2 is SQIVND (reference sequence). The CDR3 is made up of 15 amino acids. Deletions cut 6 bases from V and 5 bases from J, with 19 bases between. Here the CDR3 DNA reads TGTGCCAGTAGGACCCTGGGGTCTCCAATTACTGAAGCTTTCTTT. Its protein is CASRTLGSPITEAFF.

The V and J genes are TRBV21-1 and TRBJ1-2. TRBV21-1 is a known pseudogene. The CDR3 extends over 12 amino acids. The CDR3 is CASKSASYGYTF. CDR3 DNA sequence: TGTGCCAGCAAATCAGCCTCCTATGGCTACACCTTC.

This sequence joins TRBV7-9 and TRBJ2-2; D call uncertain. The CDR3 consists of 14 residues. V lost 2 bases and J 4 bases, leaving 8 bases between the germline ends. From germline, CDR1 is SEHNR and CDR2 FQNEAQ (reference sequence). CDR3 coding DNA: TGTGCCAGCAGCTTATACGGAGCCACCGGGGAGCTGTTTTTT. It yields the protein CASSLYGATGELFF. Full variable domain (outside the CDR3, taken from reference TRBV7-9 and TRBJ2-2): DTGVSQNPRHKITKRGQNVTFRCDPISEHNRLYWYRQTLGQGPEFLTYFQNEAQLEKSRLLSDRFSAERPKGSFSTLEIQRTEQGDSAMYLCASSLYGATGELFFGEGSRLTVL.

The V call is TRBV30, the J call TRBJ2-1; 12 bases map to TRBD2. Looked up from germline, CDR1 is GTSNPN and CDR2 is SVGIG (reference sequence). CDR3 length: 17 amino acids. The V and J ends lost 0 bases and 6 bases, in that order; junction bases with no gene match: 9. The CDR3 loop is CAWSVHRLAGVVNEQFF. The DNA of the CDR3 is TGTGCCTGGAGTGTACATCGACTAGCGGGAGTAGTCAATGAGCAGTTCTTC.

This clone has a single count. The chain combines TRBV4-3 with TRBJ2-1; TRBD1 agrees at 11 bases. The junction had 5 bases not matched to a gene; V was cut back by 3 bases and J by 4 bases. Germline V CDR1 and CDR2: LGHNA, YSLEER. The CDR3 spans 16 residues. The CDR3 DNA reads as TGCGCCAGCAGCCACGGGACAGGGGGACCATACAATGAGCAGTTCTTC. Protein sequence: CASSHGTGGPYNEQFF.

The rearrangement joins TRBV11-1 to TRBJ2-3; no firm D call. CDR3 size: 11 residues. V gave up 5 bases and J gave up 5 bases, with 5 bases separating them. The germline V gene has CDR1 SGHAT and CDR2 FQDESV (reference sequence). The chain's CDR3 is CASSLGDTQYF. Here the CDR3 DNA reads TGTGCCAGCAGCCTCGGAGATACGCAGTATTTT.

This clone came up once. This chain links TRBV5-5 with TRBJ2-7; 10 bases agree with TRBD2. The V gene end was trimmed by 3 bases and the J gene end by 6 bases; junction bases not matched to a gene: 3. Per germline, CDR1 SGHKS and CDR2 YYEKEE (reference sequence). The CDR3 spans 13 residues. CDR3 amino acids: CASSWGLAIEQYF. The CDR3 coding sequence is TGTGCCAGCAGCTGGGGACTAGCGATCGAGCAGTACTTC. Based on the CDR3 plus reference TRBV5-5 and TRBJ2-7, the full variable domain is DAGVTQSPTHLIKTRGQQVTLRCSPISGHKSVSWYQQVLGQGPQFIFQYYEKEERGRGNFPDRFSARQFPNYSSELNVNALLLGDSALYLCASSWGLAIEQYFGPGTRLTVT.

The chain combines TRBV6-6 with TRBJ1-4; a possible D gene is TRBD1 (6 bases). Trimming shortened V by 7 bases and J by 5 bases, and 14 bases separated the two germline ends. The germline V gene has CDR1 MNHNY and CDR2 SVGAGI (reference sequence). The CDR3 has 14 amino acids. CDR3 sequence: CASNQGKLNEKLFF. CDR3 DNA: TGTGCCAGCAACCAGGGGAAGCTAAATGAAAAACTGTTTTTT.

V and J are TRBV5-1 and TRBJ2-3; no clear D gene. The CDR3 has 15 amino acids. V was shortened by 0 bases and J by 0 bases, with 8 bases between the two germline ends. CDR1 and CDR2 (germline): SGHRS, YFSETQ. CDR3 DNA: TGCGCCAGCAGCTTGGACGGTACTAGCACAGATACGCAGTATTTT. This sequence encodes CASSLDGTSTDTQYF.

V usage is TRBV6-4 and J usage is TRBJ2-2; TRBD1 matches 8 bases. J gave up 1 base and V 6 bases, and 4 bases lay outside the gene matches. The CDR3 contains 15 residues. The germline V gene encodes CDR1 MRHNA and CDR2 SNTAGT. This CDR3 is CASRRQGMNTGELFF. DNA of the CDR3: TGTGCCAGCAGGAGACAGGGGATGAACACCGGGGAGCTGTTTTTT.

The chain carries TRBV5-1 and TRBJ2-2; 10 bases map to TRBD2. Germline loops: CDR1 SGHRS, CDR2 YFSETQ. The CDR3 sequence is 16 residues long. The V gene end was trimmed by 3 bases and the J gene end by 4 bases; junction bases not matched to a gene: 6. CDR3 in amino acids: CASSWGLAPSTGELFF. The CDR3 bases are TGCGCCAGCAGCTGGGGACTAGCGCCGTCCACCGGGGAGCTGTTTTTT.

This chain links TRBV5-4 with TRBJ2-6; 8 bases map to TRBD1. The CDR3 contains 16 residues. Germline-derived CDR1 and CDR2 are SGHNT and YYREEE (reference sequence). V shed 4 bases and J 6 bases; nucleotides not matched to a gene: 9. CDR3 in amino acids: CASSPGQGAKANVLTF. The DNA for the CDR3 is TGTGCCAGCAGCCCTGGGCAGGGGGCGAAGGCCAACGTCCTGACTTTC. Variable domain in full (rest from reference TRBV5-4 and TRBJ2-6): ETGVTQSPTHLIKTRGQQVTLRCSSQSGHNTVSWYQQALGQGPQFIFQYYREEENGRGNFPPRFSGLQFPNYSSELNVNALELDDSALYLCASSPGQGAKANVLTFGAGSRLTVL.

This CDR3 reads CASSLEGMGGYTF. CDR3 nucleotides: TGCGCCAGCAGCTTGGAGGGGATGGGCGGCTACACCTTC. The chain recombines TRBV5-1 with TRBJ1-2; possibly TRBD1 for D (5 bases). Germline V gene sequence: CDR1 SGHRS, CDR2 YFSETQ. Trimming pared 0 bases from V and 8 bases from J, leaving 11 bases between. The CDR3 runs 13 residues.

This rearrangement joins TRBV4-3 to TRBJ2-1; D ambiguous. CDR3 length equals 13 residues. Trimming left V 3 bases short and J 10 bases short, with 13 bases between. Germline V gene data show CDR1 as LGHNA and CDR2 as YSLEER. The CDR3 here is CASSQSYLGEQFF. CDR3 bases: TGCGCCAGCAGCCAGTCTTATTTAGGGGAGCAGTTCTTC.

This clone occurred once. The CDR3 sequence is CASAGSSGNTIYF. The CDR3 bases are TGTGCCAGCGCGGGGTCCTCTGGAAACACCATATATTTT. The V call is TRBV6-6, the J call TRBJ1-3; D is unclear. Germline V CDR1 and CDR2: MNHNY, SVGAGI (reference sequence). V was clipped by 8 bases and J by 0 bases, with 8 bases between them. The CDR3 covers 13 residues.

The chain links TRBV1 to TRBJ1-2. TRBV1 is given as a pseudogene. The CDR3 length is 13 residues. Here the CDR3 DNA reads TGCACCAGCAGCCGTAGCCCTAACTATGGCTACACCTTC. Its translation: CTSSRSPNYGYTF.

This chain connects TRBV2 to TRBJ2-7; 10 bases match TRBD1. Germline CDR1 reads SNHLY; CDR2 reads FYNNEI. J gave up 6 bases and V 5 bases, and 4 bases lay outside the gene matches. The CDR3 is 13 amino acids. The CDR3 loop reads CASSWTGGFEQYF. The CDR3, as DNA: TGTGCCAGCAGTTGGACAGGGGGGTTCGAGCAGTACTTC.

V usage is TRBV2 and J usage is TRBJ1-2; TRBD1 matches at 10 bases. The CDR3 totals 12 residues. Germline V gene lookup returns CDR1 SNHLY and CDR2 FYNNEI. After removal of 11 bases from V and 7 bases from J, the junction contained 7 bases not matched to a gene. CDR3: CAWSGTGVGYTF. The CDR3 nucleotides are TGTGCCTGGTCCGGGACAGGGGTTGGCTACACCTTC.

V usage is TRBV5-8 and J usage is TRBJ1-2; 7 positions agree with TRBD1. The CDR3 loop spans 18 amino acids. Germline CDR1 is SGHTS and CDR2 is YDEGEE. V was pared by 4 bases and J by 0 bases, with 15 bases of the junction left unmatched. The CDR3 here is CASSRADRVEQTNYGYTF. As DNA, the CDR3 is TGTGCCAGCAGCCGGGCAGACAGGGTCGAGCAAACTAACTATGGCTACACCTTC.

J is TRBJ2-1 and V is TRBV4-3, with D possibly TRBD1 on 5 matching bases. The CDR3 is 17 amino acids. Germline V gene data show CDR1 as LGHNA and CDR2 as YSLEER. V was pared by 1 base and J by 3 bases, with 16 bases between. For the CDR3, the DNA is TGCGCCAGCAGCCAAGGTTTAAGGCAGGGTGGCTACAATGAGCAGTTCTTC. As protein: CASSQGLRQGGYNEQFF.